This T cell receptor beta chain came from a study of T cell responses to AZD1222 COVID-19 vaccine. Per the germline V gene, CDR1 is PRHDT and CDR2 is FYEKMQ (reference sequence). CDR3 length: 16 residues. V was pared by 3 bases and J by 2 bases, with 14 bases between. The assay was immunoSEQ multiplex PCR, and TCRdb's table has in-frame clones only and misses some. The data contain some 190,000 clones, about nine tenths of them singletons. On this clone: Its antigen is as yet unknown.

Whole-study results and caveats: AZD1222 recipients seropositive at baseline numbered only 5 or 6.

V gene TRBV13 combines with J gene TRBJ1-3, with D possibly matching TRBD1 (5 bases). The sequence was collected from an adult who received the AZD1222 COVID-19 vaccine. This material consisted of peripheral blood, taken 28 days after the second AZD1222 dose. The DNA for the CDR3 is TGTGCCAGCAGCTTTTACCAGAGGGGAACTGGAAACACCATATATTTT. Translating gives CASSFYQRGTGNTIYF.